A selection of T cell receptor beta chains follows, all from one sample in a study of T cell responses to AZD1222 COVID-19 vaccine. The method was immunoSEQ multiplex PCR; TCRdb's version includes in-frame clones alone and lacks a portion of them. The table includes roughly 160,000 clones, 70% to 90% detected once. This specimen consisted of peripheral blood, obtained 28 days after the second AZD1222 dose. The receptors were gathered from an adult who received the AZD1222 COVID-19 vaccine. CDR3s include the opening cysteine and the closing phenylalanine or tryptophan. A D gene is named only where the DNA matches it firmly. A row's size may be missing; if present it is once, few, many or a size class.

cdr3_length,j_call,v_call,clone_size,d_call,cdr3_nt,cdr3_aa
15,TRBJ1-6,TRBV5-6,-,-,TGTGCCAGCAGCTCCTCAGGGAGGGGTAATTCACCCCTCCACTTT,CASSSSGRGNSPLHF
16,TRBJ2-6,TRBV19,-,-,TGTGCCAGTAGTATTGGAAGGGGAGCTGGGGCCAACGTCCTGACTTTC,CASSIGRGAGANVLTF
14,TRBJ2-7,TRBV13,-,-,TGTGCCAGCAGCTTGAGGGGCCTCCGCTACGAGCAGTACTTC,CASSLRGLRYEQYF
13,TRBJ1-2,TRBV5-1,-,TRBD1,TGCGCCAGCAGCGAGGGACAGATCTATGGCTACACCTTC,CASSEGQIYGYTF
13,TRBJ1-1,TRBV5-5,-,-,TGTGCCAGCAGCTTGGCCTTGTGGGGAGAAGCTTTCTTT,CASSLALWGEAFF
14,TRBJ2-7,TRBV9,once,-,TGTGCCAGCAGCGTAGCGAGGGAAGGGGGCGAGCAGTACTTC,CASSVAREGGEQYF
15,TRBJ2-5,TRBV11-3,-,-,TGTGCCAGCAGCCGTCGCGGGGAAGATCAAGAGACCCAGTACTTC,CASSRRGEDQETQYF
16,TRBJ2-5,TRBV6-1,-,TRBD1,TGTGCCAGCAGTGAACCTACTGACAGGGTAGAAGAGACCCAGTACTTC,CASSEPTDRVEETQYF
17,TRBJ1-4,TRBV7-8,-,TRBD1,TGTGCCAGCAGTCCCGGGAGTCCGCAGGGGGACTGGGAAAAACTGTTTTTT,CASSPGSPQGDWEKLFF
15,TRBJ2-7,TRBV4-2,once,-,TGTGCCAGCAGCCAAGATGAGTGGGGGGGCGGCGAGCAGTACTTC,CASSQDEWGGGEQYF
15,TRBJ2-2,TRBV7-9,-,-,TGTGCCAGCAATCTAGGGCAGGGAAGCACCGGGGAGCTGTTTTTT,CASNLGQGSTGELFF
12,TRBJ2-1,TRBV6-5,-,-,TGTGCCAGCACCGACACGTACAATGAGCAGTTCTTC,CASTDTYNEQFF
11,TRBJ2-7,TRBV30,-,-,TGTGCCTGGAGTATAGGGGGCGAGCAGTACTTC,CAWSIGGEQYF
13,TRBJ1-1,TRBV30,-,-,TGTGCCTGGAGTGTGTCCGGGACCGATGAAGCTTTCTTT,CAWSVSGTDEAFF
15,TRBJ1-1,TRBV4-1,-,-,TGCGCCAGCAGCCAACCTAGGAAAGGGAACACTGAAGCTTTCTTT,CASSQPRKGNTEAFF
16,TRBJ2-2,TRBV11-3,once,TRBD2,TGTGCCAGCAGCCCCCGACTAGCGGAGAATGGCGGGGAGCTGTTTTTT,CASSPRLAENGGELFF
14,TRBJ1-1,TRBV27,-,-,TGTGCCAGCAGTTTATCGGTTACGGCCCCCGGAGCTTTCTTT,CASSLSVTAPGAFF
16,TRBJ1-1,TRBV5-6,once,TRBD1,TGTGCCAGCAGCTTACTGGACAGGGACCTCAACACTGAAGCTTTCTTT,CASSLLDRDLNTEAFF
17,TRBJ1-5,TRBV7-8,-,-,TGTGCCAGCAGCCCGTATGAATTTCGACGGACCAATCAGCCCCAGCATTTT,CASSPYEFRRTNQPQHF
15,TRBJ2-3,TRBV13,once,-,TGTGCCAGCAGCTTAGGCTACTCTAGCACAGATACGCAGTATTTT,CASSLGYSSTDTQYF
15,TRBJ1-6,TRBV30,-,-,TGTGCCTGGAGATTAAGGGGTCCCGGTAATTCACCCCTCCACTTT,CAWRLRGPGNSPLHF
13,TRBJ2-7,TRBV7-2,-,-,TGTGCCAGCTGCTTTGGGGCCTCCTACGAGCAGTACTTC,CASCFGASYEQYF
15,TRBJ1-2,TRBV4-2,-,-,TGTGCCAGCAGCCAGGCCGGCGGGGGATTCTATGGCTACACCTTC,CASSQAGGGFYGYTF
13,TRBJ1-2,TRBV12-3/TRBV12-4,-,TRBD1,TGTGCCAGCAGTTTACAGGGGGCGCTTGGCTACACCTTC,CASSLQGALGYTF
20,TRBJ2-2,TRBV19,-,TRBD2,TGTGCCACTAACCCCGCCGCTGAGACTAGCGGGGCTCAGAACACCGGGGAGCTGTTTTTT,CATNPAAETSGAQNTGELFF
13,TRBJ1-2,TRBV6-5,-,-,TGTGCCAGCAGTACGGCTCTTGGCTATGGCTACACCTTC,CASSTALGYGYTF
14,TRBJ1-1,TRBV2,-,-,TGTGCCAGCGAGTTCGTGGCCCCAGGCACTGAAGCTTTCTTT,CASEFVAPGTEAFF
16,TRBJ2-3,TRBV3-1/TRBV3-2,-,TRBD1,TGTGCCAGCAGCCAAGGGACAGGGGATAAGTTAGGTACGCAGTATTTT,CASSQGTGDKLGTQYF
14,TRBJ2-5,TRBV29-1,-,-,TGCAGCGCCCGACTGGGGGGGGGCCGAGAGACCCAGTACTTC,CSARLGGGRETQYF
14,TRBJ2-7,TRBV6-5,few,-,TGTGCCAGCAGTTTCAACACAGGGTCCTACGAGCAGTACTTC,CASSFNTGSYEQYF
16,TRBJ1-4,TRBV11-2,-,TRBD1,TGTGCCAGCAGCACAGGGGGCTTTTCAACTAATGAAAAACTGTTTTTT,CASSTGGFSTNEKLFF
16,TRBJ2-7,TRBV11-2,-,-,TGTGCCAGCAGCTTAGGAGTGAGCGTCCGCTCCTACGAGCAGTACTTC,CASSLGVSVRSYEQYF
14,TRBJ1-1,TRBV7-9,-,-,TGTGCCAGCAGCCCAGGACAGAAGGGCACTGAAGCTTTCTTT,CASSPGQKGTEAFF
14,TRBJ2-7,TRBV6-2/TRBV6-3,-,TRBD2,TGTGCCAGCAGCGTCGGGGGGGACTCCTACGAGCAGTACTTC,CASSVGGDSYEQYF
14,TRBJ1-1,TRBV27,-,-,TGTGCCAGCCATCCGGGGGTGGGGAACACTGAAGCTTTCTTT,CASHPGVGNTEAFF
15,TRBJ1-4,TRBV5-5,-,-,TGTGCCAGCAGCGATCAGGGGCGTCGGCATGAAAAACTGTTTTTT,CASSDQGRRHEKLFF
13,TRBJ2-7,TRBV19,-,-,TGTGCCAGTAGTATAGCTGGGGGTGTCGAGCAGTACTTC,CASSIAGGVEQYF
15,TRBJ1-1,TRBV7-2,-,-,TGTGCCAGCAGCTTAGCTCCGGGTGTGGGCACTGAAGCTTTCTTT,CASSLAPGVGTEAFF
16,TRBJ2-7,TRBV6-2/TRBV6-3,-,-,TGTGCCAGCAGTTACTCGGGTCCGGGGCCGCGCTACGAGCAGTACTTC,CASSYSGPGPRYEQYF
14,TRBJ2-7,TRBV12-5,-,-,TGTGCTAGTGGAAATCAACAGGGAACCTACGAGCAGTACTTC,CASGNQQGTYEQYF
11,TRBJ2-2,TRBV19,-,-,TGTGCCAGTATTATGTACGGGGAGCTGTTTTTT,CASIMYGELFF
14,TRBJ1-5,TRBV29-1,-,-,TGCAGCGTCACTGACACGGACCCCTATCAGCCCCAGCATTTT,CSVTDTDPYQPQHF
17,TRBJ1-2,TRBV6-2/TRBV6-3,-,-,TGTGCCAGCAGTTCGATTTCGGCAGGAGGACCTACCTATGGCTACACCTTC,CASSSISAGGPTYGYTF
17,TRBJ1-1,TRBV11-3,-,TRBD1,TGTGCCAGCAGCCCTGGAGGGGGCCGCCAAGGAGACACTGAAGCTTTCTTT,CASSPGGGRQGDTEAFF
14,TRBJ1-2,TRBV3-1/TRBV3-2,-,-,TGTGCCAGCAGCCAGGCGGTCAGGAGCTATGGCTACACCTTC,CASSQAVRSYGYTF
16,TRBJ1-3,TRBV4-2,-,-,TGTGCCAGCAGCCAAGACAGACCCGGAGGTGGAAACACCATATATTTT,CASSQDRPGGGNTIYF
15,TRBJ1-2,TRBV4-3,-,-,TGCGCCAGCAGCCAACGGTCAGGGGCTAACTATGGCTACACCTTC,CASSQRSGANYGYTF
15,TRBJ1-2,TRBV27,-,TRBD1,TGTGCCAGCAGTTCTCGGACAGGGGGTTTCTATGGCTACACCTTC,CASSSRTGGFYGYTF
15,TRBJ1-4,TRBV5-1,-,TRBD1,TGCGCCAGCAGCTCCGGACAGGGCGGAACTGAAAAACTGTTTTTT,CASSSGQGGTEKLFF
13,TRBJ1-4,TRBV6-6,-,-,TGTGCCAGCAGCGCAGAGGTGGTTGAAAAACTGTTTTTT,CASSAEVVEKLFF
16,TRBJ2-7,TRBV19,-,-,TGTGCCAGTAGTAGCCGACCTACCCCGAGGCCCTACGAGCAGTACTTC,CASSSRPTPRPYEQYF
16,TRBJ1-5,TRBV18,-,-,TGTGCCAGCTCACCGGGGGGGGGAAGACGCAATCAGCCCCAGCATTTT,CASSPGGGRRNQPQHF
14,TRBJ1-2,TRBV4-1,-,-,TGCGCCAGCAGCCAAGATCCAAGCGGCTATGGCTACACCTTC,CASSQDPSGYGYTF
17,TRBJ2-2,TRBV4-3,-,-,TGCGCCAGCAGCCAAAAGGGGGGGACGGCGAACACCGGGGAGCTGTTTTTT,CASSQKGGTANTGELFF
13,TRBJ2-5,TRBV27,-,-,TGTGCCAGCAGTTTTGAGCACCAAGAGACCCAGTACTTC,CASSFEHQETQYF
14,TRBJ2-3,TRBV4-2,-,-,TGTGCCAGCAGCCCAAGAGTGGGCACAGATACGCAGTATTTT,CASSPRVGTDTQYF
14,TRBJ2-5,TRBV5-4,-,-,TGTGCCAGCAGCGATATAGCGGTACAAGAGACCCAGTACTTC,CASSDIAVQETQYF
18,TRBJ2-5,TRBV7-9,-,-,TGTGCCAGCAGCCTCGAGAGAGATATCAGGACAAGTCAAGAGACCCAGTACTTC,CASSLERDIRTSQETQYF
12,TRBJ1-2,TRBV3-1/TRBV3-2,-,-,TGTGCCAGCAGCCAAGTGGAGTATGGCTACACCTTC,CASSQVEYGYTF
18,TRBJ2-1,TRBV5-1,-,TRBD2,TGCGCCAGCAGCTTGGTTAGCGGGGGATTCAGCTCCTACAATGAGCAGTTCTTC,CASSLVSGGFSSYNEQFF